A single T cell receptor beta chain is shown here with its context. This entry comes from a study of blood T cell repertoires in COVID-19. Study summary: In each case, the material was cDNA or gDNA derived from T cells, B-cell-depleted T cells, or PBMCs.

Source study methods: Cell counts per sample came from amplifying reference gene primers. The repertoire was sequenced with immunoSEQ multiplex PCR; TCRdb's copy has only in-frame clones and lacks some. V and J calls and clone size are copied from that table; D and trimming were computed from the DNA. This table has 95,000 to 150,000 clones, about four fifths appearing once. This clonotype was obtained from a man aged 60-69 years with active or convalescent COVID-19. The sample comprised peripheral blood.

The CDR3 region is CASSFTGGDGYTF. The CDR3 region has the DNA TGTGCCAGCAGCTTCACAGGGGGTGATGGCTACACCTTC. The rearrangement links TRBV7-9 to TRBJ1-2; 8 bases agree with TRBD1. The CDR3 is 13 residues long. V lost 3 bases to trimming and J lost 6 bases; unmatched junction nucleotides: 3. Looked up from germline, CDR1 is SEHNR and CDR2 is FQNEAQ (reference sequence). Based on the CDR3 plus reference TRBV7-9 and TRBJ1-2, the full variable domain is DTGVSQNPRHKITKRGQNVTFRCDPISEHNRLYWYRQTLGQGPEFLTYFQNEAQLEKSRLLSDRFSAERPKGSFSTLEIQRTEQGDSAMYLCASSFTGGDGYTFGSGTRLTVV.